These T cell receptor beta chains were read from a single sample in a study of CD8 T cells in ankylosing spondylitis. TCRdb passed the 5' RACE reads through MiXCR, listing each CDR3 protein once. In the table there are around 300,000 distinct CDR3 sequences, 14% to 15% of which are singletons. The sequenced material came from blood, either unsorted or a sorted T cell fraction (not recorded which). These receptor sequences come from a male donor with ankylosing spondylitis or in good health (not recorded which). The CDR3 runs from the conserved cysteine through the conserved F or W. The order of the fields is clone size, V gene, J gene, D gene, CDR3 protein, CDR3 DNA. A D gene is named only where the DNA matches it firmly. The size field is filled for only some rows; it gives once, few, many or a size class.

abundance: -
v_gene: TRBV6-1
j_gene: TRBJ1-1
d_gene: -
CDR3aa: CASSAKTNTEAFF
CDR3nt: TGTGCCAGCAGTGCAAAGACAAACACTGAAGCTTTCTTT

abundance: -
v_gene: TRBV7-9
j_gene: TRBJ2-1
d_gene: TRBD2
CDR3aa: CASRRTLAGGPDEQFF
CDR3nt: TGTGCCAGCAGGCGCACACTAGCGGGAGGGCCGGATGAGCAGTTCTTC

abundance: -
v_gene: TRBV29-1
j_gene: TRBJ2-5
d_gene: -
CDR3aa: CSVLKQGLRETQYF
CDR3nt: TGCAGCGTTCTCAAACAGGGTCTGCGAGAGACCCAGTACTTC

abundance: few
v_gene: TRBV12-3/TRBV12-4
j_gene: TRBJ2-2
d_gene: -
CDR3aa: CASSLRQTVTTGELFF
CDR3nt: TGTGCCAGCTCCCTCCGGCAGACGGTTACCACCGGGGAGCTGTTTTTT

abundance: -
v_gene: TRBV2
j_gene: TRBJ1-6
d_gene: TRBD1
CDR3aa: CASSEKDRVYSPLHF
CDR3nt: TGTGCCAGCAGTGAAAAGGACAGGGTTTACTCACCCCTCCACTTT

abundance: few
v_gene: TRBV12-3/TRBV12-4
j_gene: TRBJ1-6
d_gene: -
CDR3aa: CASSLGEGGGHSPLHF
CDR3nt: TGTGCCAGCAGTTTAGGAGAGGGCGGGGGGCATTCACCCCTCCACTTT

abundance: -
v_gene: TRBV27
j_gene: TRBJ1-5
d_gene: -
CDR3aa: CASSPSTGGRGNQPQHF
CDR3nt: TGTGCCAGCAGTCCCTCCACGGGGGGCAGGGGCAATCAGCCCCAGCATTTT

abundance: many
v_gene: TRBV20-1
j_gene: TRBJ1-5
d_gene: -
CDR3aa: CSARDDRAGVYQPQHF
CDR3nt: TGCAGTGCTAGAGATGATAGGGCAGGTGTTTATCAGCCCCAGCATTTT

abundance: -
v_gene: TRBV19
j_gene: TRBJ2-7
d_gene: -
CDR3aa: CASSASVQTYEQYF
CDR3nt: TGTGCCAGTAGTGCGTCTGTGCAGACCTACGAGCAGTACTTC

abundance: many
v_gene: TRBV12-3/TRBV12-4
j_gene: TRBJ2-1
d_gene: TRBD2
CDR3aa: CASSFARDYRDEQFF
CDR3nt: TGTGCCAGCAGTTTCGCCCGGGACTACCGTGATGAGCAGTTCTTC

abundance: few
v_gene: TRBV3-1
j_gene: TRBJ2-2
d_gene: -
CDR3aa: CASSQMKRANTGELFF
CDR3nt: TGTGCCAGCAGCCAAATGAAGCGGGCGAACACCGGGGAGCTGTTTTTT

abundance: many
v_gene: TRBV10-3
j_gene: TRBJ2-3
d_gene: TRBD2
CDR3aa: CAIKAGSSQAVDTQYF
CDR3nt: TGTGCCATCAAAGCGGGATCTTCCCAGGCGGTGGATACGCAGTATTTT

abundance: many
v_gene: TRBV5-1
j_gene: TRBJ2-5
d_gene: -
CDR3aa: CASSLGPRETQYF
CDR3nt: TGTGCCAGCAGCCTTGGACCACGGGAGACCCAGTACTTC

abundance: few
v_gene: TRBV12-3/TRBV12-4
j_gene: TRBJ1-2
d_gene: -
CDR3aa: CASSFQGYYGYTF
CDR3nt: TGTGCCAGCAGTTTTCAGGGGTACTATGGCTACACCTTC

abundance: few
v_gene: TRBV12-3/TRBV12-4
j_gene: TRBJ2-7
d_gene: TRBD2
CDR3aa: CASSLRREGYEQYF
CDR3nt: TGTGCCAGCAGTTTACGGCGGGAGGGCTACGAGCAGTACTTC

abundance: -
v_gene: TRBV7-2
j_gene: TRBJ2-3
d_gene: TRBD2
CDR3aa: CASSLGASGTPTDTQYF
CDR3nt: TGTGCCAGCAGCTTAGGTGCTAGCGGGACCCCCACAGATACGCAGTATTTT

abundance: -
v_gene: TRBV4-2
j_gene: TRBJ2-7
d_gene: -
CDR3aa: CASSQAYLQSYEQYF
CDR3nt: TGTGCCAGCAGCCAAGCCTACTTACAGAGCTACGAGCAGTACTTC

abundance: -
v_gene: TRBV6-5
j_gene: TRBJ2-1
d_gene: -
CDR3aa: CASSYRDWQGDEQFF
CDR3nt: TGTGCCAGCAGTTACCGGGACTGGCAGGGAGATGAGCAGTTCTTC

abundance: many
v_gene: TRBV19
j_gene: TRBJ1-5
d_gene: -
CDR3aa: CASWQGVGNQPQHF
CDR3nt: TGTGCCAGTTGGCAAGGGGTAGGCAATCAGCCCCAGCATTTT

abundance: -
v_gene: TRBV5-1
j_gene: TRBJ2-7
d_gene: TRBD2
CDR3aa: CASSLLAGAGYEQYF
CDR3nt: TGCGCCAGCAGCTTGCTAGCGGGAGCTGGCTACGAGCAGTACTTC

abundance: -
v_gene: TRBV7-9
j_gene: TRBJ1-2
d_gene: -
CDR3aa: CASSLDSDNYGYTF
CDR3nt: TGTGCCAGCAGCTTAGACTCGGACAACTATGGCTACACCTTC

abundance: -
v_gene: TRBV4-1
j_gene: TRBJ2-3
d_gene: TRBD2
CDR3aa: CASSRLAGGSDTQYF
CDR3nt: TGCGCCAGCAGCCGGTTAGCGGGAGGCAGCGATACGCAGTATTTT

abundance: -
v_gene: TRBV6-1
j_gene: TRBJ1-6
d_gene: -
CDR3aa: CASSRVNGGNSPLHF
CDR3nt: TGTGCCAGCAGCCGGGTCAACGGGGGTAATTCACCCCTCCACTTT

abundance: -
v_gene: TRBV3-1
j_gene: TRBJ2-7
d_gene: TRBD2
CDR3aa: CASSLGLADSYEQYF
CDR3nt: TGTGCCAGCAGCCTGGGACTAGCGGACTCCTACGAGCAGTACTTC

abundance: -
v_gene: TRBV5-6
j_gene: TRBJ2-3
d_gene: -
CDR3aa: CASSPGLIYTDTQYF
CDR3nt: TGTGCCAGCAGCCCCGGGCTCATATACACAGATACGCAGTATTTT

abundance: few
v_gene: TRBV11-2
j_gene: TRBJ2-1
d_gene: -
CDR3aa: CASTLEGSYNEQFF
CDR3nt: TGTGCCAGCACCCTTGAGGGCTCCTACAATGAGCAGTTCTTC

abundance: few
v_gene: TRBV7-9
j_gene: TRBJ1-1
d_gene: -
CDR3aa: CASSSQGGETEAFF
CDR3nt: TGTGCCAGCAGTTCCCAGGGAGGAGAGACTGAAGCTTTCTTT

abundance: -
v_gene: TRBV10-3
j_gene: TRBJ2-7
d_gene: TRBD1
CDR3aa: CAISGRDREYEQYF
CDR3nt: TGTGCCATCAGCGGCCGGGACAGGGAATACGAGCAGTACTTC